This T cell receptor (beta chain) was sequenced in a study of radiotherapy plus CTLA-4 blockade in lung cancer. Study-level results: Clones derived from tumor TCRs expanded in blood after radiotherapy plus ipilimumab. The authors reported that early blood T cell clone dynamics, with interferon-beta, best predicted response.

In germline, CDR1 is LNHDA, CDR2 SQIVND (reference sequence). The CDR3 runs 16 residues. Germline trimming cut 5 bases from V and 2 bases from J; bases unmatched to any gene: 3. Details on this clone: No antigen is known for it.

Generated by immunoSEQ multiplex PCR, the TCRdb table keeps only in-frame clones and is missing some. The sample lists some 78,000 clones, approximately 86% occurring once. Those with chemo-refractory metastatic non-small-cell lung cancer were treated with focal radiation combined with CTLA-4 blockade using ipilimumab. The starting material was peripheral blood, obtained from a patient treated with radiotherapy plus ipilimumab. The chain carries TRBV19 and TRBJ2-1; 13 positions agree with TRBD2. This receptor was obtained from a human donor with non-small cell lung cancer who had stable disease on radiotherapy plus ipilimumab. The CDR3 DNA follows: TGTGCCAGTAGTGCCGGACTAGCGGGGGCCTACAATGAGCAGTTCTTC. The encoded protein is CASSAGLAGAYNEQFF.